These 11 T cell receptor beta chains originate from one sample sequenced in a study of blood T cell repertoires in COVID-19. Measured with immunoSEQ multiplex PCR; TCRdb has only the in-frame clones, and not every one. The profile shows about 43,000 clones, 87% of them singletons. Sequencing was performed on peripheral blood. The receptors were sampled from an elderly woman with active COVID-19.

The gene calls are TRBV5-6 and TRBJ2-2; TRBD1 is a possible D gene (6 bases). V shed 5 bases and J shed 3 bases, with 11 bases lying between them. Germline CDR1 and CDR2: SGHDT and YYEEEE. The CDR3 length is 14 residues. CDR3 sequence reads: CASRQGHYTGELFF. In DNA, the CDR3 is TGTGCCAGCAGGCAGGGACACTACACCGGGGAGCTGTTTTTT.

This clone qualifies as large. The chain links TRBV5-1 to TRBJ2-1; TRBD1 aligns across 9 bases. This CDR3 contains 14 residues. V trimming: 6 bases; J trimming: 5 bases; junction bases outside the gene matches: 6. Per germline, CDR1 SGHRS and CDR2 YFSETQ. The CDR3 sequence is CASKGTGNNNEQFF. In DNA form, the CDR3 reads TGCGCCAGCAAGGGGACAGGGAACAACAATGAGCAGTTCTTC.

DNA of the CDR3: TGTGCCAGCAGCCCCCAGGGGGCGACTAATGAAAAACTGTTTTTT. It encodes CASSPQGATNEKLFF. The rearrangement uses TRBV5-4 and TRBJ1-4, with TRBD1 matching over 8 bases. The CDR3 spans 15 residues. Unmatched junction bases numbered 4, after V lost 4 bases and J lost 2 bases. The germline gives CDR1 SGHNT, CDR2 YYREEE (reference sequence).

This clone was counted between two and nine times. The chain couples TRBV27 to TRBJ2-2; D is perhaps TRBD2 (6 bases). The CDR3 contains 13 residues. V was cut by 2 bases and J by 7 bases, with 8 bases left in between. CDR1 and CDR2 (germline): MNHEY, SMNVEV (reference sequence). CDR3 coding DNA: TGTGCCAGCAGTTTACGGGGGATCGGGGAGCTGTTTTTT. This codes for CASSLRGIGELFF.

The chain's CDR3 is CASSPPGSNNSPLHF. In DNA form, the CDR3 reads TGTGCCAGCAGCCCTCCGGGGTCCAATAATTCACCCCTCCACTTT. V gene TRBV28 combines with J gene TRBJ1-6; D ambiguous. CDR1 MDHEN and CDR2 SYDVKM come from the germline V gene. Trimming cost V 6 bases and J 5 bases, with 14 bases left between them. The CDR3 consists of 15 residues.

CDR3 residues: CASSSGDTDTQYF. As DNA, the CDR3 is TGTGCCAGCAGTTCCGGAGACACAGATACGCAGTATTTT. This chain uses TRBV28 with TRBJ2-3, with D unclear. The CDR3 spans 13 residues. The V end was cut by 4 bases, the J end by 2 bases, with 7 bases between. The germline V gene encodes CDR1 MDHEN and CDR2 SYDVKM.

The chain joins TRBV7-8 to TRBJ2-7; D is uncertain. The CDR3 spans 13 residues. V was cut by 5 bases and J by 7 bases, with 15 bases left in between. CDR1 is SGHVS and CDR2 is FQNEAQ in the germline V gene. The CDR3 DNA is TGTGCCAGCAGCAACCTACCTGGCGGTGAGCAGTACTTC. The encoded protein is CASSNLPGGEQYF.

This chain uses TRBV2 with TRBJ2-1, with D perhaps matching TRBD1 (6 bases). The germline gives CDR1 SNHLY, CDR2 FYNNEI. There are 11 residues in the CDR3. V was clipped by 7 bases and J by 9 bases, with 10 bases between them. CDR3 sequence: CASTEGGEQFF. The CDR3, as DNA: TGTGCCAGCACCGAAGGGGGTGAGCAGTTCTTC.

The genes are TRBV18 and TRBJ1-2; unclear D gene. V lost 0 bases and J lost 4, with 9 bases in between. This CDR3 contains 14 residues. Germline CDR1 reads KGHSH; CDR2 reads LQKENI. CDR3 DNA sequence: TGTGCCAGCTCACCACCGGAGGGCCGCTATGGCTACACCTTC. Encoded protein: CASSPPEGRYGYTF.

V usage is TRBV11-2 and J usage is TRBJ1-2, with D unclear. The germline V gene encodes CDR1 SGHAT and CDR2 FQNNGV. V was shortened by 0 bases and J by 8 bases, with 10 bases between the two germline ends. This CDR3 has 13 residues. The CDR3 DNA is TGTGCCAGCAGCTTAGATCGAGGGTTAGGCTACACCTTC. It encodes CASSLDRGLGYTF.

This chain uses TRBV11-3 with TRBJ2-3; tentative D call: TRBD1 (6 bases). Trimming stripped 8 bases from V and 4 bases from J, with 16 bases between. Germline V CDR1 and CDR2: SGHNT, YENEEA. The CDR3 totals 14 residues. Here the CDR3 reads CASGTGHASDTQYF. The CDR3 DNA reads as TGTGCCAGCGGGACGGGACACGCTTCAGATACGCAGTATTTT. Supplemented by reference TRBV11-3 and TRBJ2-3, the full variable domain reads EAGVVQSPRYKIIEKKQPVAFWCNPISGHNTLYWYLQNLGQGPELLIRYENEEAVDDSQLPKDRFSAERLKGVDSTLKIQPAELGDSAVYLCASGTGHASDTQYFGPGTRLTVL.